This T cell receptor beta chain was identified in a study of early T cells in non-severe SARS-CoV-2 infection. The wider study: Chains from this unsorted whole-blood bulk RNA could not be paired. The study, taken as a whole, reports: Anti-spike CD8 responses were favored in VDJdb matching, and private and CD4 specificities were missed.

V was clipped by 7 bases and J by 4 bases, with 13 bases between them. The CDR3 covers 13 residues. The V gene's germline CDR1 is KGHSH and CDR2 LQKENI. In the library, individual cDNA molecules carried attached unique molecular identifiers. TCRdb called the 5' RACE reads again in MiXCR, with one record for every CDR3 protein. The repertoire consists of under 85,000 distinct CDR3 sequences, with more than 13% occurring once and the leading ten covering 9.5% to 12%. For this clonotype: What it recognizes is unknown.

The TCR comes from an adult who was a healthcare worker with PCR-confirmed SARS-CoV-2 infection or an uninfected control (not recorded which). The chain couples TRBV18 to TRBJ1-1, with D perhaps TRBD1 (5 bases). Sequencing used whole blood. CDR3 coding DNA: TGTGCCAGCTTAAACGGGGCGGGCACTGAAGCTTTCTTT. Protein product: CASLNGAGTEAFF.